This TCR beta chain was profiled in a study of blood T cell repertoires in COVID-19. Study in general: COVID-19 samples, acute and convalescent, were from the United States, Italy and Spain. T cells, B-cell-depleted T cells, or PBMCs provided the cDNA or gDNA that served as material.

Original analysis: Reference gene primer amplification in the assay estimated nucleated cell counts. TCRdb's copy holds only in-frame clones and misses some; the assay was immunoSEQ multiplex PCR. That table supplies the V and J calls and clone size; D and trimming were determined from the DNA. The sample consists of some 260,000 clones, approximately 79% of them appearing once. Germline V gene lookup returns CDR1 SGHRS and CDR2 YFSETQ. The junction had 13 bases not matched to a gene; V was cut back by 0 bases and J by 1 base. This CDR3 has 20 amino acids. Sequenced sample: peripheral blood. The TCR originated in a woman between 40 and 55 years old with active or convalescent COVID-19. This chain links TRBV5-1 with TRBJ2-5, with 12 nucleotides matching TRBD2. The CDR3 nucleotides are TGCGCCAGCAGCTTGGTTTTTTCGGCTAGCGGGGGGGCTCCCCAAGAGACCCAGTACTTC. This sequence encodes CASSLVFSASGGAPQETQYF. The entire variable domain, with the rest obtained from reference TRBV5-1 and TRBJ2-5, is as follows: KAGVTQTPRYLIKTRGQQVTLSCSPISGHRSVSWYQQTPGQGLQFLFEYFSETQRNKGNFPGRFSGRQFSNSRSEMNVSTLELGDSALYLCASSLVFSASGGAPQETQYFGPGTRLLVL.